The rows below give T cell receptor beta chains drawn from one sample of a study of blood T cell repertoires in COVID-19. Measured with immunoSEQ multiplex PCR; TCRdb has only the in-frame clones, and not every one. The table has approximately 94,000 clones, about 90% seen once. The sequenced material came from peripheral blood. The receptors were sampled from a man aged 30-40 years in a cohort sampled during active COVID-19. CDR3s include the opening cysteine and the closing phenylalanine or tryptophan. Fields, in order: J gene, CDR3 length, V gene, D gene, clone size, CDR3 protein, CDR3 DNA. A D gene is named only where the DNA matches it firmly. Clone size is not always given. Where it is, it says once, few, many or a class for expanded clones.

j_call: TRBJ2-7; cdr3_length: 16; v_call: TRBV10-3; d_call: .; clone_size: .; cdr3_aa: CAIRRAMGGTLTEQYF; cdr3_nt: TGTGCCATCAGACGCGCCATGGGAGGAACCCTTACCGAGCAGTACTTC
j_call: TRBJ1-5; cdr3_length: 15; v_call: TRBV5-6; d_call: TRBD1; clone_size: .; cdr3_aa: CASSLGQGAGQPQHF; cdr3_nt: TGTGCCAGCAGCTTGGGACAGGGGGCCGGTCAGCCCCAGCATTTT
j_call: TRBJ1-1; cdr3_length: 16; v_call: TRBV27; d_call: TRBD1; clone_size: .; cdr3_aa: CASSLRGDRAYTEAFF; cdr3_nt: TGTGCCAGCAGTCTTAGAGGGGACAGGGCATACACTGAAGCTTTCTTT
j_call: TRBJ2-7; cdr3_length: 15; v_call: TRBV28; d_call: TRBD1; clone_size: .; cdr3_aa: CASSTPGQGLYEQYF; cdr3_nt: TGTGCCAGCAGTACACCGGGACAGGGGCTCTACGAGCAGTACTTC
j_call: TRBJ2-7; cdr3_length: 12; v_call: TRBV7-2; d_call: .; clone_size: .; cdr3_aa: CASSLIQYEQYF; cdr3_nt: TGTGCCAGCAGCTTGATTCAGTACGAGCAGTACTTC
j_call: TRBJ1-2; cdr3_length: 14; v_call: TRBV30; d_call: .; clone_size: .; cdr3_aa: CAWTGTKTNYGYTF; cdr3_nt: TGTGCCTGGACCGGGACAAAGACTAACTATGGCTACACCTTC
j_call: TRBJ2-1; cdr3_length: 16; v_call: TRBV9; d_call: .; clone_size: .; cdr3_aa: CASSEVEGPSYNEQFF; cdr3_nt: TGTGCCAGCAGCGAGGTGGAGGGCCCCTCCTACAATGAGCAGTTCTTC
j_call: TRBJ2-2; cdr3_length: 17; v_call: TRBV5-1; d_call: TRBD1; clone_size: .; cdr3_aa: CASTRATGQGYSGELFF; cdr3_nt: TGCGCCAGCACTCGGGCCACGGGACAGGGGTATTCCGGGGAGCTGTTTTTT
j_call: TRBJ1-1; cdr3_length: 17; v_call: TRBV5-1; d_call: .; clone_size: .; cdr3_aa: CASSFVRSQAMNTEAFF; cdr3_nt: TGCGCCAGCAGCTTCGTCAGGTCCCAGGCCATGAACACTGAAGCTTTCTTT
j_call: TRBJ2-7; cdr3_length: 14; v_call: TRBV6-1; d_call: .; clone_size: .; cdr3_aa: CASSEAGGAYEQYF; cdr3_nt: TGTGCCAGCAGTGAAGCGGGCGGGGCTTACGAGCAGTACTTC
j_call: TRBJ2-3; cdr3_length: 12; v_call: TRBV5-4; d_call: TRBD1; clone_size: once; cdr3_aa: CASSGDRDTQYF; cdr3_nt: TGTGCCAGCAGCGGGGACAGAGATACGCAGTATTTT
j_call: TRBJ1-3; cdr3_length: 13; v_call: TRBV5-1; d_call: .; clone_size: .; cdr3_aa: CASSQGSGNTIYF; cdr3_nt: TGCGCCAGCAGCCAGGGCTCTGGAAACACCATATATTTT
j_call: TRBJ2-3; cdr3_length: 14; v_call: TRBV5-1; d_call: .; clone_size: few; cdr3_aa: CASSPNVGGDTQYF; cdr3_nt: TGCGCCAGCAGCCCCAATGTTGGGGGGGATACGCAGTATTTT
j_call: TRBJ1-5; cdr3_length: 14; v_call: TRBV2; d_call: TRBD1; clone_size: .; cdr3_aa: CASSRGQGNQPQHF; cdr3_nt: TGTGCCAGCAGCCGGGGACAGGGGAATCAGCCCCAGCATTTT